This passage covers 14 T cell receptor beta chains from one sample sequenced in a study of T cell repertoires in cytomegalovirus infection. TCRdb redid the calling of the reads with MiXCR, one entry per CDR3 protein. This table has about 680,000 distinct CDR3 sequences, more than 20% appearing once. The sample taken for sequencing was CD8+ T cells from PBMCs. The receptors stem from a human donor in good health (CMV status not recorded). Some clones in this sample may be carry-over from other donors' samples.

This clonotype was seen only a few times. The chain joins TRBV5-5 to TRBJ1-1, with 8 bases fitting TRBD1. This CDR3 is 14 amino acids long. V lost 6 bases, J lost 4 bases, and 8 bases stayed unmatched. Germline V gives CDR1 SGHKS, CDR2 YYEKEE (reference sequence). CDR3 nucleotides: TGTGCCAGCAAGACCGACAGGGGAAGCACTGAAGCTTTCTTT. It translates to CASKTDRGSTEAFF.

This clonotype has only a few counts. In DNA form, the CDR3 reads TGCAGTGCTAGAGATCCCTATAGGAGGGCGAACACCGGGGAGCTGTTTTTT. Residues: CSARDPYRRANTGELFF. J is TRBJ2-2 and V is TRBV20-1; tentative D call: TRBD2 (6 bases). Trimming pared 0 bases from V and 0 bases from J, leaving 14 bases between. Germline values: CDR1 DFQATT, CDR2 SNEGSKA (reference sequence). The CDR3 extends over 17 amino acids.

This clonotype appeared once. This clone may be a read error of a much larger clone one base away. V is TRBV7-9 and J is TRBJ2-1; 12 bases agree with TRBD1. Germline V gene sequence: CDR1 SEHNR, CDR2 FQNEAQ (reference sequence). This CDR3 spans 16 amino acids. CDR3 in amino acids: CVSSSGQGAVYNEQFF. In DNA form, the CDR3 reads TGTGTCAGCAGCTCGGGACAGGGGGCGGTGTACAATGAGCAGTTCTTC. Using reference TRBV7-9 and TRBJ2-1 for the parts outside the CDR3, the full variable domain is DTGVSQNPRHKITKRGQNVTFRCDPISEHNRLYWYRQTLGQGPEFLTYFQNEAQLEKSRLLSDRFSAERPKGSFSTLEIQRTEQGDSAMYLCVSSSGQGAVYNEQFFGPGTRLTVL.

This clonotype was counted only a few times. This chain joins TRBV19 and TRBJ1-2; D gene uncertain. Germline values: CDR1 LNHDA, CDR2 SQIVND (reference sequence). The CDR3 has 17 amino acids. With 4 bases removed from V and 0 bases from J, the gap between germline ends came to 18 bases. Here the CDR3 DNA reads TGTGCCAGTAGTACGGGAGAGCACTCATTCGCTAACTATGGCTACACCTTC. Its protein product is CASSTGEHSFANYGYTF. Together with reference TRBV19 and TRBJ1-2, the CDR3 gives the full variable domain: DGGITQSPKYLFRKEGQNVTLSCEQNLNHDAMYWYRQDPGQGLRLIYYSQIVNDFQKGDIAEGYSVSREKKESFPLTVTSAQKNPTAFYLCASSTGEHSFANYGYTFGSGTRLTVV.

This clonotype was seen a handful of times. The V and J genes are TRBV6-5 and TRBJ2-1; no firm D call. CDR3 length equals 14 residues. V shed 0 bases and J shed 3 bases, with 6 bases lying between them. CDR1 is MNHEY and CDR2 is SVGAGI in the germline V gene. CDR3: CASSYSRLYNEQFF. CDR3 nucleotide sequence: TGTGCCAGCAGTTACTCGCGACTCTACAATGAGCAGTTCTTC.

This clonotype appeared a few times. V usage is TRBV14 and J usage is TRBJ2-1; D possibly corresponds to TRBD2 (6 bases). V lost 2 bases, J lost 10 bases, and 9 bases lay in between. CDR3 length: 12 amino acids. Germline-derived CDR1 and CDR2 are SGHDN and FVKESK. The CDR3 DNA sequence: TGTGCCAGCAGCCAATCGACTAGAGAGCAGTTCTTC. Translating it yields CASSQSTREQFF.

The gene calls are TRBV6-5 and TRBJ2-1; no definite D call. Germline V CDR1 and CDR2: MNHEY, SVGAGI. This CDR3 is built from 15 residues. The V and J ends lost 0 bases and 0 bases respectively, with 6 bases between them. The CDR3 here is CASSYSADSYNEQFF. In DNA, the CDR3 is TGTGCCAGCAGTTACTCTGCTGACTCCTACAATGAGCAGTTCTTC.

This clonotype was counted only a few times. V and J are TRBV29-1 and TRBJ2-5; D is possibly TRBD1 (7 bases). V was trimmed by 3 bases and J by 2 bases, leaving 13 bases between them. Germline-derived CDR1 and CDR2 are SQVTM and ANQGSEA. The CDR3 spans 14 residues. CDR3 coding DNA: TGCAGCGTTGATCGGGGGACAGAGCAAGAGACCCAGTACTTC. Protein product: CSVDRGTEQETQYF.

There are many counts of this clonotype. In nucleotides, the CDR3 is TGTGCCAGCTTAGCGGATTACAATGAGCAGTTCTTC. Protein product: CASLADYNEQFF. The chain carries TRBV7-8 and TRBJ2-1, with TRBD2 as a possible D gene (6 bases). The CDR3 extends over 12 amino acids. Germline assignment: CDR1 SGHVS and CDR2 FQNEAQ. Trimming took off 8 bases at V and 4 bases at J, with 9 bases between the two ends.

The chain is built from TRBV7-9 and TRBJ2-7; no clear D gene. In germline, CDR1 is SEHNR, CDR2 FQNEAQ (reference sequence). Trimming took 5 bases from V and 2 from J, leaving 7 bases between them. The CDR3 sequence is 12 residues long. DNA for the CDR3: TGTGCCAGCAGCCCCCGGCCCTACGAGCAGTACGTC. It is translated as CASSPRPYEQYV.

This clonotype occurred a few times. The DNA of the CDR3 is TGTGCCAGCAGGCAGACAGGTGTTAATTCACCCCTCCACTTT. This gives the protein CASRQTGVNSPLHF. V gene TRBV28 combines with J gene TRBJ1-6; tentative D call: TRBD1 (6 bases). The CDR3 has 14 amino acids. Germline CDR1 MDHEN, CDR2 SYDVKM. Trimming stripped 6 bases from V and 6 bases from J, with 12 bases between.

This clonotype appeared once. In DNA form, the CDR3 reads TGTGCCAGCAGTTTAGGCAGGGGGATATTAGCCAAAAACATTCAGTACTTC. Its protein product is CASSLGRGILAKNIQYF. The genes are TRBV12-3 or TRBV12-4 and TRBJ2-4; 7 nucleotides align to TRBD1. V shed 1 base, J shed 0 bases, and the junction held 6 bases outside the gene matches. There are 17 residues in the CDR3.

This clonotype was found a few times. This rearrangement joins TRBV7-6 to TRBJ1-6; TRBD1 agrees at 10 bases. Trimming cost V 6 bases and J 3 bases; bases outside gene matches: 5. This CDR3 contains 16 residues. Germline-derived CDR1 and CDR2 are SGHVS and FNYEAQ. CDR3 loop: CASSSRTGGYNSPLHF. The CDR3 nucleotides read TGTGCCAGCAGTTCCCGGACAGGGGGCTATAATTCACCCCTCCACTTT.

In the case of this clonotype: A junction boundary mismatches the germline segment, possibly from a read error. The genes are TRBV19 and TRBJ1-1; the match to TRBD1 covers 9 bases. Germline CDR1 is LNHDA and CDR2 is SQIVND (reference sequence). CDR3 length: 14 residues. CDR3 sequence reads: CVSSVTGGYTEAFF. DNA for the CDR3: TGTGTCAGTAGTGTTACAGGGGGCTACACTGAAGCTTTCTTT.